These 12 T cell receptor beta chains originate from one sample sequenced in a study of tissue T cells after allogeneic stem cell transplantation. Noted time point: mouse harvest day 14 after allogeneic transplant. Tail vein injection delivered 10^7 T-cell-depleted bone marrow cells and 10^6 splenic CD5+ T cells. Sequencing was performed with immunoSEQ multiplex PCR; in TCRdb, only in-frame clones are kept and a portion is missing. The sample has 2,500 to 3,000 clones, 47% seen once. Sample: gut tissue. The receptors come from a female BALB/c mouse given C57BL/6 T cells with graft-versus-host disease after an allogeneic hematopoietic cell transplant.

Worth noting for this clone: The listed genes are named as in mouse. The CDR3 end lies 1 residue beyond the end of the read and is filled in from the germline J gene. J is TRBJ2-5 and V is TRBV16, with unresolved D. The length of the CDR3 is 12 residues. CDR1 is SGHSA and CDR2 is FRNQAP in the germline V gene. With 1 base removed from V and 8 bases from J, the gap between germline ends came to 7 bases. Partial CDR3 DNA: TGTGCAAGCAGCTTAGTCTTGGGCACCCAGTAC. Protein product: CASSLVLGTQY. The entire CDR3 reads CASSLVLGTQYF.

This clone was observed a handful of times. Any gene name here is a mouse gene name. The read ends 1 residue before the CDR3 terminus; that terminus is restored from the germline J gene. This chain links TRBV26 with TRBJ1-4; D uncertain. The germline V gene has CDR1 KGHPV and CDR2 FQNQEV (reference sequence). This CDR3 contains 14 residues. The V gene lost 2 bases and the J gene lost 0 bases, with 4 bases spanning the gap. CDR3 bases read: TGTGCCAGCAGTCTGCAGTTTTCCAACGAAAGATTATTT. It codes for CASSLQFSNERLF. The entire CDR3 reads CASSLQFSNERLFF. Together with reference TRBV26 and TRBJ1-4, the CDR3 gives the full variable domain: NSKVIQTPRYLVKGQGQKAKMRCIPEKGHPVVFWYQQNKNNEFKFLINFQNQEVLQQIDMTEKRFSAECPSNSPCSLEIQSSEAGDSALYLCASSLQFSNERLFFGHGTKLSVL.

A remark on this clone: Gene and germline names: mouse. The observed sequence ends 1 residue before the CDR3 terminus, with the missing tail filled in from the germline J gene. The chain is built from TRBV4 and TRBJ1-6; TRBD1 is a possible D gene (6 bases). TRBJ1-6 qualifies as an ORF whose function is uncertain. The CDR3 totals 14 residues. Germline V gene data show CDR1 as LGHDT and CDR2 as YNNKQL (reference sequence). V lost 5 bases and J lost 3, with 8 bases in between. Partial CDR3 DNA: TGTGCCAGCAGCGGGACATTCTATAATTCGCCCCTCTAC. This translates into CASSGTFYNSPLY. The whole CDR3 sequence reads CASSGTFYNSPLYF.

With regard to this clone: Mouse germline and gene names are used. From the germline J gene comes the end of the CDR3, since the read stops 1 residue before it. V and J are TRBV13-3 and TRBJ2-5; 14 bases fit TRBD2. V shed 5 bases, J shed 3 bases, and the junction held 8 bases outside the gene matches. The germline gives CDR1 NNHDY, CDR2 SYVADS. This CDR3 has 17 amino acids. The sequenced part of the CDR3 DNA is TGTGCCAGCAGCCCCGGGACTGGGGGGGCGCGGCAAGACACCCAGTAC. Translation: CASSPGTGGARQDTQY. The entire CDR3 protein reads CASSPGTGGARQDTQYF.

This clone showed up just once. Gene names denote mouse genes. The read ends 1 residue before the CDR3 terminus; that terminus is restored from the germline J gene. The chain is built from TRBV16 and TRBJ1-5, with 11 positions matching TRBD1. The ends lost 5 bases at V and 9 bases at J; junction bases unmatched: 0. This CDR3 has 12 amino acids. The germline V gene encodes CDR1 SGHSA and CDR2 FRNQAP. The DNA read from the CDR3 is TGTGCAAGCAGCGGGACAGGGGGGGCTCCGCTT. Its protein is CASSGTGGAPL. The full CDR3 protein reads CASSGTGGAPLF.

With respect to this clone: Genes here carry mouse names. The sequence runs out 1 residue before the end of the CDR3; the remainder is reconstructed from the germline J gene. J is TRBJ1-1 and V is TRBV23. The CDR3 has 11 residues. Germline-derived CDR1 and CDR2 are KGHTA and FQNQQP. The sequenced CDR3 bases are TGCTCCAGCAGTCAATCGGGGGAAGTCTTC. Protein sequence: CSSSQSGEVF. The entire CDR3 sequence reads CSSSQSGEVFF. The full variable domain, rest sourced from reference TRBV23 and TRBJ1-1, is DAAVTQKPRYLIKMKGQEAEMKCIPEKGHTAVFWYQQKQSKELKFLIYFQNQQPLDQIDMVKERFSAVCPSSSLCSLGIRTCEAEDSALYLCSSSQSGEVFFGKGTRLTVV.

Note on this clone: The gene names here belong to mouse. Sequencing ends 1 residue short of the CDR3 end; the germline J gene provides the rest. The chain is built from TRBV26 and TRBJ2-7, with D hard to call. Germline loops: CDR1 KGHPV, CDR2 FQNQEV (reference sequence). V was cut by 3 bases and J by 1 base, with 10 bases left in between. CDR3 size: 14 residues. The CDR3 sequence: CASSLLTNSYEQYF. The DNA read from the CDR3 is TGTGCCAGCAGTCTCCTGACAAATTCCTATGAACAGTAC.

Concerning this clone: Any gene name here is a mouse gene name. The sequenced fragment ends 1 residue before the CDR3 boundary, so the rest is inferred from the germline J gene. The chain combines TRBV24 with TRBJ1-1; D possibly corresponds to TRBD1 (6 bases). With 6 bases removed from V and 6 bases from J, the gap between germline ends came to 11 bases. The germline gives CDR1 KGHTA, CDR2 FRNEEI. This CDR3 comprises 12 residues. The CDR3: CASRFRGAEVFF. Partial CDR3 DNA: TGTGCCAGCAGGTTCAGGGGAGCAGAAGTCTTC.

With regard to this clone: Genes here carry mouse names. The read stops 1 residue short of the end of the CDR3; the missing end is completed from the germline J gene. This rearrangement joins TRBV2 to TRBJ1-6; possible D gene TRBD1, 6 bases. TRBJ1-6 is labeled an ORF, and its function is uncertain. The CDR3 loop spans 12 amino acids. The germline V and J ends were trimmed by 5 bases and 9 bases, with 8 bases remaining between them. Germline V gene lookup returns CDR1 LGHNA and CDR2 YSYQKL. The CDR3 bases that were read are TGTGCCAGCAGCATCAGGGGTTCGCCCCTCTAC. It codes for CASSIRGSPLY. The whole CDR3 is CASSIRGSPLYF.

In its sample, this clone was seen a few times. Mouse names are used for the genes. The sequence runs out 1 residue before the end of the CDR3; the remainder is reconstructed from the germline J gene. V is TRBV2 and J is TRBJ1-5, with a weak D call TRBD1 (6 bases). This CDR3 region has 15 residues. CDR1 is LGHNA and CDR2 is YSYQKL in the germline V gene. Trimming removed 0 bases from V and 3 bases from J, with 9 bases in between. The DNA read from the CDR3 is TGTGCCAGCAGCCAAGAAACAGGGCCCAACCAGGCTCCGCTT. Its protein is CASSQETGPNQAPL. In full, the CDR3 is CASSQETGPNQAPLF.

About this clone: The germline and genes are mouse ones. Read data end 1 residue before the CDR3 end; the end is taken from the germline J gene. The chain carries TRBV12-2 and TRBJ2-7, with D tentatively TRBD1 or TRBD2 (5 bases each). This CDR3 comprises 13 residues. Germline loops: CDR1 SGHLS, CDR2 HYDKME. The germline V and J ends were trimmed by 4 bases and 4 bases, with 13 bases remaining between them. The CDR3 bases that were read are TGTGCCAGCTCCACCTCGGGGGTTTATGAACAGTAC. This gives the protein CASSTSGVYEQY. The CDR3 reads in full as CASSTSGVYEQYF.

In the case of this clone: Genes and germline are mouse. The CDR3 end is not reached by the read, which stops 1 residue before it; the germline J gene fills it in. This chain uses TRBV19 with TRBJ1-1; D gene uncertain. Trimming pared 2 bases from V and 5 bases from J, leaving 4 bases between. The CDR3 is made up of 11 amino acids. Looked up from germline, CDR1 is FNHDT and CDR2 is SITEND (reference sequence). Partial CDR3 DNA: TGTGCCAGCAGTATGAGGACAGAAGTCTTC. Translated: CASSMRTEVF. In full, the CDR3 is CASSMRTEVFF.